The 18 T cell receptor beta chains in this list originate from one sample, sequenced in a study of identical twins. Using its own MiXCR run on the 5' RACE reads, TCRdb lists one record per CDR3 protein. The sample comprises roughly 750,000 distinct CDR3 sequences, 20% to 25% of which are singletons, and around 4.5% rests with the top ten. These records were also assigned to another study, of T cells expressing NK-cell markers.

The source material was PBMCs. The receptors originated from a woman aged 18-29 years in good health.

There are a few counts of this clonotype. An end of the junction differs from the germline gene, which may be a read error. The gene calls are TRBV18 and TRBJ2-7; 8 bases match TRBD2. Germline CDR1 and CDR2: KGHSH and LQKENI. This CDR3 region has 13 residues. CDR3 amino acids: CASSSSREGSKDF. The CDR3 nucleotides are TGTGCCAGCTCATCCTCCCGGGAGGGTAGCAAGGACTTC.

The chain is built from TRBV20-1 and TRBJ2-3; TRBD2 agrees at 7 bases. The V and J ends lost 1 base and 2 bases, in that order; junction bases with no gene match: 6. Per the germline V gene, CDR1 is DFQATT and CDR2 is SNEGSKA (reference sequence). This CDR3 comprises 15 residues. This CDR3 reads CSARGLLATTDTQYF. The DNA of the CDR3 is TGCAGTGCTAGAGGCTTACTAGCGACCACAGATACGCAGTATTTT.

This clonotype was seen a handful of times. The genes are TRBV20-1 and TRBJ1-1; D is unclear. V gave up 2 bases and J gave up 4 bases, with 8 bases separating them. The CDR3 is 12 residues long. Per germline, CDR1 DFQATT and CDR2 SNEGSKA (reference sequence). CDR3 loop: CSARKGVTEAFF. In nucleotides, the CDR3 is TGCAGTGCTAGAAAGGGTGTCACTGAAGCTTTCTTT.

This clonotype appeared a few times. The chain employs TRBV20-1 and TRBJ2-1; the D call may be TRBD1 or TRBD2 (5 bases each). This CDR3 is 12 amino acids long. From germline, CDR1 is DFQATT and CDR2 SNEGSKA (reference sequence). Trimming left V 4 bases short and J 5 bases short, with 9 bases between. For the CDR3, the DNA is TGCAGTGCTACTCAGGGACACAATGAGCAGTTCTTC. Its translation is CSATQGHNEQFF.

The DNA of the CDR3 is TGTGCCAGCAGCTCCGAGGGTGGCTACACCTTC. Residues: CASSSEGGYTF. This chain connects TRBV7-9 to TRBJ1-2; D not resolved. There are 11 residues in the CDR3. The V end lost 4 bases, the J end lost 7 bases, and 7 bases lay between the germline ends. From germline, CDR1 is SEHNR and CDR2 FQNEAQ (reference sequence). The complete variable domain, with remaining parts taken from reference TRBV7-9 and TRBJ1-2, reads DTGVSQNPRHKITKRGQNVTFRCDPISEHNRLYWYRQTLGQGPEFLTYFQNEAQLEKSRLLSDRFSAERPKGSFSTLEIQRTEQGDSAMYLCASSSEGGYTFGSGTRLTVV.

The chain links TRBV5-1 to TRBJ2-3; D unclear. Trimming stripped 2 bases from V and 7 bases from J, with 8 bases between. The CDR3 is made up of 12 amino acids. Looked up from germline, CDR1 is SGHRS and CDR2 is YFSETQ. DNA of the CDR3: TGCGCCAGCAGCTTTAGCAGAAATACGCAGTATTTT. Its translation: CASSFSRNTQYF.

The sample holds many counts of this clonotype. This chain uses TRBV6-5 with TRBJ2-1, with 7 bases lining up with TRBD2. V dropped 6 bases and J dropped 9; count of bases not matched to a gene: 2. The CDR3 length is 11 residues. Germline assignment: CDR1 MNHEY and CDR2 SVGAGI. The DNA for the CDR3 is TGTGCCAGCAGCCGCGGGAGTGAGCAGTTCTTC. Translating it yields CASSRGSEQFF.

The chain has TRBV20-1 and TRBJ2-7; D not resolved. Trimming removed 3 bases at V and 2 bases at J, with 11 bases between. This CDR3 spans 13 amino acids. In germline, CDR1 is DFQATT, CDR2 SNEGSKA (reference sequence). The CDR3: CSASPWATYEQYF. In DNA form, the CDR3 reads TGCAGTGCTAGCCCCTGGGCGACCTACGAGCAGTACTTC.

The V call is TRBV5-5, the J call TRBJ2-1; tentative D call: TRBD2 (5 bases). The V gene's germline CDR1 is SGHKS and CDR2 YYEKEE (reference sequence). V gave up 0 bases and J gave up 4 bases, with 11 bases separating them. CDR3 length: 15 residues. The CDR3 DNA is TGTGCCAGCAGCTTGGGGGCTAGCCTATACAATGAGCAGTTCTTC. It specifies CASSLGASLYNEQFF.

This clonotype appeared a few times. The CDR3 DNA reads as TGCGCCAGCAGCTTTTTTAACAGGGTGCACTCACCCCTCCACTTT. This codes for CASSFFNRVHSPLHF. This chain joins TRBV5-1 and TRBJ1-6; possible D gene TRBD1, 6 bases. Trimming took 2 bases from V and 10 from J, leaving 16 bases between them. Germline V gene data show CDR1 as SGHRS and CDR2 as YFSETQ. The CDR3 has 15 amino acids.

This clonotype was picked up a small number of times. This chain connects TRBV20-1 to TRBJ2-1; TRBD2 matches at 12 bases. Germline CDR1 is DFQATT and CDR2 is SNEGSKA (reference sequence). This CDR3 region has 16 residues. The J segment lost 0 bases and the V segment lost 2 bases, leaving 2 bases of the junction unmatched. The CDR3 here is CSARWTSGNSYNEQFF. For the CDR3, the DNA is TGCAGTGCTAGATGGACTAGCGGGAACTCCTACAATGAGCAGTTCTTC.

This sequence joins TRBV10-3 and TRBJ1-5; no clear D. With 4 bases removed from V and 6 bases from J, the gap between germline ends came to 10 bases. Germline CDR1 is ENHRY and CDR2 is SYGVKD. CDR3 length equals 13 residues. The CDR3 coding sequence is TGTGCCATCAGTGTATCGGTTAGTCAGCCCCAGCATTTT. Its translation is CAISVSVSQPQHF.

Only a few counts were recorded for this clonotype. The chain has TRBV20-1 and TRBJ1-1; perhaps TRBD1 as D (5 bases). Trimming took off 5 bases at V and 0 bases at J, with 10 bases between the two ends. The V gene's germline CDR1 is DFQATT and CDR2 SNEGSKA (reference sequence). The CDR3 spans 13 residues. The CDR3 is CSALGRVNTEAFF. In DNA, the CDR3 is TGCAGTGCTTTGGGCAGGGTGAACACTGAAGCTTTCTTT.

This clonotype was observed many times. The rearrangement joins TRBV20-1 to TRBJ2-3, with 7 nucleotides matching TRBD1. Germline V gene sequence: CDR1 DFQATT, CDR2 SNEGSKA (reference sequence). The CDR3 runs 14 residues. V trimming: 2 bases; J trimming: 1 base; junction bases outside the gene matches: 3. CDR3 sequence: CSARRGQGTDTQYF. CDR3 nucleotides: TGCAGTGCTAGAAGGGGGCAGGGCACAGATACGCAGTATTTT.

This clonotype was observed many times. V and J are TRBV27 and TRBJ2-7; 11 nucleotides agree with TRBD2. Per the germline V gene, CDR1 is MNHEY and CDR2 is SMNVEV (reference sequence). The CDR3 consists of 15 residues. V gave up 5 bases and J gave up 6 bases; unmatched junction bases: 9. The CDR3 loop reads CASSMLAGGGPEQYF. In DNA, the CDR3 is TGTGCCAGCAGTATGCTAGCGGGAGGTGGGCCCGAGCAGTACTTC.

The genes are TRBV29-1 and TRBJ2-3, with TRBD2 identical over 11 bases. Trimming took 4 bases from V and 5 from J; bases not matched to a gene: 2. Germline values: CDR1 SQVTM, CDR2 ANQGSEA. The CDR3 loop spans 13 amino acids. The CDR3 DNA sequence: TGCAGCGTTGCTAGCGGGAGGCTAGATACGCAGTATTTT. As protein: CSVASGRLDTQYF.

This clonotype has a count of ten or more. The chain links TRBV5-1 to TRBJ2-3; tentative D call: TRBD2 (6 bases). V dropped 7 bases and J dropped 3 bases, with 18 bases sitting between them. Germline assignment: CDR1 SGHRS and CDR2 YFSETQ. This CDR3 contains 15 residues. The CDR3, as DNA: TGCGCCAGCGGGTGGGACTTGGAAGGAACAGATACGCAGTATTTT. Protein sequence: CASGWDLEGTDTQYF. Based on the CDR3 plus reference TRBV5-1 and TRBJ2-3, the full variable domain is KAGVTQTPRYLIKTRGQQVTLSCSPISGHRSVSWYQQTPGQGLQFLFEYFSETQRNKGNFPGRFSGRQFSNSRSEMNVSTLELGDSALYLCASGWDLEGTDTQYFGPGTRLTVL.

This clonotype showed up just a few times. The rearrangement joins TRBV7-2 to TRBJ1-2; D is perhaps TRBD1 (5 bases). V was cut by 9 bases and J by 6 bases, with 17 bases left in between. The length of the CDR3 is 13 residues. Looked up from germline, CDR1 is SGHTA and CDR2 is FQGNSA. CDR3 loop: CARKERSGNGYTF. The CDR3 nucleotides read TGTGCCAGGAAAGAAAGGTCAGGGAATGGCTACACCTTC.